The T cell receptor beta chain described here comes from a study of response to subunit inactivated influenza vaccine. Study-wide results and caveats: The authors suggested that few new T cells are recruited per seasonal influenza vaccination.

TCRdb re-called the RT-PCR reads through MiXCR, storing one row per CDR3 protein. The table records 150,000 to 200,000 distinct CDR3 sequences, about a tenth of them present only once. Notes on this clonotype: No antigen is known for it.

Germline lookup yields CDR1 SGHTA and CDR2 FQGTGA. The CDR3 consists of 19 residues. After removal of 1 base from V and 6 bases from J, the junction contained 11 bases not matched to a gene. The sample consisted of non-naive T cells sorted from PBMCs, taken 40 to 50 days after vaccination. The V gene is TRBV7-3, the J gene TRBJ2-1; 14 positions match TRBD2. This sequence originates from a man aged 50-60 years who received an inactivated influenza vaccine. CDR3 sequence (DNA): TGTGCCAGCAGCTTAATGGACAGGGGACTAGCGGGAGTTTTCAATGAGCAGTTCTTC. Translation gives CASSLMDRGLAGVFNEQFF.